The 5 T cell receptor beta chains below come from one sample, sequenced in a study of T cell responses to AZD1222 COVID-19 vaccine. Profiling relied on immunoSEQ multiplex PCR, and the TCRdb table lists in-frame clones only, not all of them. This repertoire shows 130,000 to 150,000 clones, roughly 88% found once; its top ten account for under 3.5%. Sample: peripheral blood, taken on day 0 of MenACWY control vaccination. The receptor source for this set is an adult in good health.

V and J are TRBV5-6 and TRBJ1-1; no clear D gene. The CDR3 is 16 amino acids. The V gene lost 4 bases and the J gene lost 0 bases, with 16 bases spanning the gap. Germline CDR1 SGHDT, CDR2 YYEEEE. CDR3 protein: CASSLASGSMNTEAFF. In nucleotides, the CDR3 is TGTGCCAGCAGCCTGGCGTCGGGCAGCATGAACACTGAAGCTTTCTTT.

This clone was detected only once. V is TRBV30 and J is TRBJ1-1, with no clear D. The germline V gene encodes CDR1 GTSNPN and CDR2 SVGIG (reference sequence). The CDR3 runs 14 residues. Trimming stripped 2 bases from V and 7 bases from J, with 17 bases between. CDR3 in DNA: TGTGCCTGGAGTTTTGGTTCCGGGAGCCATGAAGCTTTCTTT. It codes for CAWSFGSGSHEAFF. The whole variable domain, remainder taken from reference TRBV30 and TRBJ1-1, is SQTIHQWPATLVQPVGSPLSLECTVEGTSNPNLYWYRQAAGRGLQLLFYSVGIGQISSEVPQNLSASRPQDRQFILSSKKLLLSDSGFYLCAWSFGSGSHEAFFGQGTRLTVV.

The V call is TRBV4-3, the J call TRBJ2-1; unclear D gene. The CDR3 is 16 residues long. V was shortened by 0 bases and J by 4 bases, with 13 bases between the two germline ends. CDR1 LGHNA and CDR2 YSLEER come from the germline V gene. In DNA, the CDR3 is TGCGCCAGCAGCCAAGAAAAACAGCTGCCTTACAATGAGCAGTTCTTC. Its translation: CASSQEKQLPYNEQFF.

DNA of the CDR3: TGTGCCATCAGTGGTGGCAGTGGGGTCGGAAACACCATATATTTT. It codes for CAISGGSGVGNTIYF. The rearrangement uses TRBV10-3 and TRBJ1-3; no firm D call. Trimming left V 4 bases short and J 4 bases short, with 14 bases between. CDR1 is ENHRY and CDR2 is SYGVKD in the germline V gene. This CDR3 is 15 amino acids long.

The rearrangement joins TRBV3-1 (or the pseudogene TRBV3-2) to TRBJ2-2; no clear D gene. Germline V gene data show CDR1 as LGHDT and CDR2 as YNNKEL (reference sequence). Trimming took off 4 bases at V and 0 bases at J, with 21 bases between the two ends. This CDR3 region has 19 residues. CDR3: CASSRGQFLWPTNTGELFF. CDR3 sequence (DNA): TGTGCCAGCAGCCGAGGTCAATTTTTATGGCCGACGAACACCGGGGAGCTGTTTTTT.